The 30 T cell receptor beta chains given below trace back to one sample, sequenced in a study of blood T cell repertoires in COVID-19. Profiled with immunoSEQ multiplex PCR; TCRdb holds only in-frame clones, not every one. The table includes tens of thousands of clones, about 85% detected once. The sequencing sample was made of peripheral blood. All receptors derive from a woman in her forties or fifties with active or convalescent COVID-19.

V is TRBV11-3 and J is TRBJ1-2; unclear D gene. Deletions cut 2 bases from V and 1 base from J, with 17 bases between. Germline-derived CDR1 and CDR2 are SGHNT and YENEEA. The CDR3 extends over 17 amino acids. The CDR3 nucleotides read TGTGCCAGCAGCTTATTGGGCCAACATCTAAATAACTATGGCTACACCTTC. As protein: CASSLLGQHLNNYGYTF.

The sample holds one count of this clone. The chain is built from TRBV5-5 and TRBJ2-7; 13 nucleotides align to TRBD2. Germline CDR1 SGHKS, CDR2 YYEKEE (reference sequence). J gave up 7 bases and V 5 bases, and 6 bases lay outside the gene matches. The CDR3 spans 14 residues. CDR3 in amino acids: CASSPRGLAGEQYF. The CDR3 DNA sequence: TGTGCCAGCAGTCCACGGGGACTAGCGGGAGAGCAGTACTTC.

The chain joins TRBV7-6 to TRBJ2-3; D perhaps matches TRBD2 (6 bases). V was pared by 0 bases and J by 3 bases, with 13 bases between. The length of the CDR3 is 16 residues. From germline, CDR1 is SGHVS and CDR2 FNYEAQ. The CDR3 coding sequence is TGTGCCAGCAGCTTAGCCTTTTCTGGGGGGACAGATACGCAGTATTTT. Protein product: CASSLAFSGGTDTQYF. The full variable domain, with the rest looked up from reference TRBV7-6 and TRBJ2-3, is GAGVSQSPRYKVTKRGQDVALRCDPISGHVSLYWYRQALGQGPEFLTYFNYEAQQDKSGLPNDRFSAERPEGSISTLTIQRTEQRDSAMYRCASSLAFSGGTDTQYFGPGTRLTVL.

The table lists this clone with a few counts. This specimen includes other DNA sequences encoding the same CDR3. The chain couples TRBV5-4 to TRBJ2-5, with D possibly matching TRBD2 (7 bases). The CDR3 length is 13 residues. V lost 2 bases, J lost 7 bases, and 12 bases lay in between. The germline V gene encodes CDR1 SGHNT and CDR2 YYREEE (reference sequence). The DNA of the CDR3 is TGTGCCAGCAGCTTCGGGGGGCTGGGGACCCAGTACTTC. Translating gives CASSFGGLGTQYF.

This clone is a singleton in its sample. The chain joins TRBV30 to TRBJ2-7; D unresolved. The CDR3 has 13 residues. The germline V and J ends were trimmed by 7 bases and 2 bases, with 15 bases remaining between them. The germline V gene has CDR1 GTSNPN and CDR2 SVGIG (reference sequence). The CDR3 region has the DNA TGTGCCTATCGAGGAGCCATCGCCTACGAGCAGTACTTC. Protein product: CAYRGAIAYEQYF.

CDR3 amino acids: CASRPGGTISYNSPLHF. CDR3 sequence (DNA): TGTGCCAGCAGACCGGGAGGCACCATCTCCTATAATTCACCCCTCCACTTT. This rearrangement joins TRBV2 to TRBJ1-6; no firm D call. V was shortened by 6 bases and J by 0 bases, with 15 bases between the two germline ends. In germline, CDR1 is SNHLY, CDR2 FYNNEI. The CDR3 contains 17 residues.

The chain employs TRBV6-6 and TRBJ1-4; TRBD1 might be the D (5 bases). The CDR3 covers 16 residues. From germline, CDR1 is MNHNY and CDR2 SVGAGI (reference sequence). The V gene lost 6 bases and the J gene lost 3 bases, with 17 bases spanning the gap. CDR3 sequence: CASRPSGGGPNEKLFF. CDR3 DNA sequence: TGTGCCAGCAGGCCGTCGGGGGGAGGGCCTAATGAAAAACTGTTTTTT.

The J gene is TRBJ1-1, the V gene TRBV12-5, with D unresolved. Trimming took off 6 bases at V and 5 bases at J, with 10 bases between the two ends. Germline V gene lookup returns CDR1 LGHNT and CDR2 FRNRAP. This CDR3 contains 12 residues. Here the CDR3 DNA reads TGTGCTAGTGGGCTGGGGAGGACTGAAGCTTTCTTT. The encoded protein is CASGLGRTEAFF.

The chain combines TRBV4-2 with TRBJ2-1; no clear D gene. From germline, CDR1 is LGHNA and CDR2 YNFKEQ. The CDR3 is 13 residues long. The ends were cut back, 4 bases at V and 6 bases at J, with 10 bases in the middle. The CDR3 region is CASSPLRSNEQFF. CDR3 sequence (DNA): TGTGCCAGCAGCCCTCTAAGGAGCAATGAGCAGTTCTTC.

The V gene is TRBV19, the J gene TRBJ2-7; a weak D match, TRBD1 (6 bases). The V and J ends lost 6 bases and 0 bases respectively, with 12 bases between them. CDR3 length: 14 amino acids. In germline, CDR1 is LNHDA, CDR2 SQIVND (reference sequence). DNA for the CDR3: TGTGCCAGTAGAGGCAGGGGCTACTCCTACGAGCAGTACTTC. Protein sequence: CASRGRGYSYEQYF.

The chain recombines TRBV27 with TRBJ1-2; D is unresolved. V was cut by 0 bases and J by 6 bases, with 8 bases left in between. The CDR3 is 13 amino acids. Germline V lookup: CDR1 MNHEY, CDR2 SMNVEV (reference sequence). Here the CDR3 reads CASSLSAVNGYTF. CDR3 nucleotides: TGTGCCAGCAGTTTATCGGCCGTGAATGGCTACACCTTC.

This clone has just one count. The genes are TRBV2 and TRBJ1-2; 9 bases are shared with TRBD1. V was pared by 10 bases and J by 8 bases, with 11 bases of the junction left unmatched. Germline values: CDR1 SNHLY, CDR2 FYNNEI. The CDR3 runs to 13 residues. The CDR3 is CATTLTGGVGYTF. The CDR3 nucleotides read TGTGCCACCACCCTAACAGGGGGCGTGGGCTACACCTTC.

The CDR3, as DNA: TGCGCCAGCAGCTTGGGTAGCGGGGGGTTCCAAGAGACCCAGTACTTC. Its translation: CASSLGSGGFQETQYF. The V call is TRBV5-1, the J call TRBJ2-5, with 10 bases fitting TRBD2. The CDR3 runs to 16 residues. V lost 0 bases and J lost 1; bases outside the gene matches: 3. Germline V gene data show CDR1 as SGHRS and CDR2 as YFSETQ.

The CDR3 reads CASSQALAGAWGEQFF. CDR3 nucleotide sequence: TGTGCCAGCAGCCAAGCGCTAGCGGGGGCCTGGGGTGAGCAGTTCTTC. This chain links TRBV4-2 with TRBJ2-1, with TRBD2 matching 10 bases. CDR3 length: 16 residues. Germline V gene lookup returns CDR1 LGHNA and CDR2 YNFKEQ. The junction had 9 bases not matched to a gene; V was cut back by 1 base and J by 9 bases.

The J gene is TRBJ2-5, the V gene TRBV12-3 or TRBV12-4; 7 nucleotides match TRBD2. The CDR3 contains 12 residues. Germline trimming cut 6 bases from V and 2 bases from J; bases unmatched to any gene: 0. The DNA for the CDR3 is TGTGCCAGCAGGGGGGGGCAAGAGACCCAGTACTTC. This encodes CASRGGQETQYF.

The V gene is TRBV5-1, the J gene TRBJ2-7; 9 nucleotides line up with TRBD2. The V and J ends lost 3 bases and 5 bases, in that order; junction bases with no gene match: 6. The CDR3 is 14 residues long. Per germline, CDR1 SGHRS and CDR2 YFSETQ. The CDR3 DNA sequence: TGCGCCAGCAGCTCCCTAGCGGGGCAGGACGAGCAGTACTTC. It specifies CASSSLAGQDEQYF.

The chain has TRBV2 and TRBJ2-7, with D hard to call. The ends were cut back, 6 bases at V and 3 bases at J, with 9 bases in the middle. Germline V CDR1 and CDR2: SNHLY, FYNNEI. This CDR3 comprises 12 residues. The chain's CDR3 is CASRASFYEQYF. Written as DNA, the CDR3 is TGTGCCAGCAGAGCAAGTTTCTACGAGCAGTACTTC. The whole variable domain, filled in from reference TRBV2 and TRBJ2-7, reads EPEVTQTPSHQVTQMGQEVILRCVPISNHLYFYWYRQILGQKVEFLVSFYNNEISEKSEIFDDQFSVERPDGSNFTLKIRSTKLEDSAMYFCASRASFYEQYFGPGTRLTVT.

This clone was counted between two and nine times. As DNA, the CDR3 is TGCAGTGCTAGTGGGGGGACTGTTCAATATGGCTACACCTTC. This encodes CSASGGTVQYGYTF. The chain is built from TRBV20-1 and TRBJ1-2, with D possibly TRBD1 on 5 matching bases. The V gene lost 3 bases and the J gene lost 5 bases, with 16 bases spanning the gap. This CDR3 is 14 amino acids long. The germline V gene encodes CDR1 DFQATT and CDR2 SNEGSKA (reference sequence).

The chain recombines TRBV19 with TRBJ2-7, with 9 nucleotides matching TRBD1. This CDR3 region has 14 residues. Per germline, CDR1 LNHDA and CDR2 SQIVND (reference sequence). With 5 bases clipped from V and 6 bases from J, the junction kept 8 bases outside the gene matches. CDR3 region: CASSPWTGEVEQYF. DNA for the CDR3: TGTGCCAGTAGTCCTTGGACAGGGGAGGTCGAGCAGTACTTC.

This sequence joins TRBV10-3 and TRBJ2-3; D is ambiguous. CDR1 is ENHRY and CDR2 is SYGVKD in the germline V gene. This CDR3 contains 12 residues. With 7 bases removed from V and 2 bases from J, the gap between germline ends came to 7 bases. The chain's CDR3 is CAIKPDTDTQYF. The CDR3 DNA sequence: TGTGCCATCAAGCCCGACACAGATACGCAGTATTTT.

This chain joins TRBV18 and TRBJ2-5; 10 nucleotides align to TRBD1. The CDR3 spans 16 residues. The germline V gene has CDR1 KGHSH and CDR2 LQKENI. With V trimmed by 4 bases and J by 1 base, 6 bases remained unmatched. The CDR3 is CASSQRQGAIQETQYF. The CDR3 nucleotides read TGTGCCAGCTCACAACGACAGGGGGCCATCCAAGAGACCCAGTACTTC.

This chain links TRBV24-1 with TRBJ2-5, with 7 bases that match TRBD1. Germline V lookup: CDR1 KGHDR, CDR2 SFDVKD. V lost 4 bases, J lost 5 bases, and 6 bases stayed unmatched. The CDR3 has 14 residues. CDR3 residues: CATSEPGGRETQYF. The CDR3 DNA reads TGTGCCACCAGTGAACCAGGGGGACGGGAGACCCAGTACTTC.

J is TRBJ1-1 and V is TRBV5-6; the match to TRBD1 covers 7 bases. The germline gives CDR1 SGHDT, CDR2 YYEEEE. The trim removed 4 bases at V and 0 bases at J, leaving 9 bases unmatched. The CDR3 loop spans 16 amino acids. CDR3 protein: CASSLQTGMLNTEAFF. The CDR3 coding sequence is TGTGCCAGCAGCCTCCAGACAGGGATGCTGAACACTGAAGCTTTCTTT.

This chain uses TRBV20-1 with TRBJ2-5, with TRBD1 identical over 7 bases. In germline, CDR1 is DFQATT, CDR2 SNEGSKA (reference sequence). J was trimmed by 5 bases and V by 3 bases; bases with no gene match: 9. The CDR3 covers 14 residues. In nucleotides, the CDR3 is TGCAGTGCTAGTATCAGGGGGTTTAGGGAGACCCAGTACTTC. Its translation: CSASIRGFRETQYF.

The chain links TRBV7-3 to TRBJ1-6, with TRBD1 matching over 7 bases. CDR1 is SGHTA and CDR2 is FQGTGA in the germline V gene. Trimming at V came to 5 bases and at J to 10 bases, leaving 8 bases not matched to a gene. This CDR3 is built from 14 residues. CDR3 DNA sequence: TGTGCCAGCAGCGTCACCGGGACAGCCTCACCCCTCCACTTT. As protein: CASSVTGTASPLHF. Based on the CDR3 plus reference TRBV7-3 and TRBJ1-6, the full variable domain is GAGVSQTPSNKVTEKGKYVELRCDPISGHTALYWYRQSLGQGPEFLIYFQGTGAADDSGLPNDRFFAVRPEGSVSTLKIQRTERGDSAVYLCASSVTGTASPLHFGNGTRLTVT.

This rearrangement joins TRBV27 to TRBJ1-1; D unresolved. The CDR3 is 14 amino acids. CDR1 is MNHEY, CDR2 SMNVEV, per germline (reference sequence). V gave up 2 bases and J gave up 1 base, with 8 bases separating them. CDR3: CASSLVAENTEAFF. CDR3 nucleotides: TGTGCCAGCAGTTTAGTGGCAGAGAACACTGAAGCTTTCTTT.

V is TRBV15 and J is TRBJ1-1; the D gene is possibly TRBD1 (6 bases). V lost 2 bases to trimming and J lost 1 base, with 8 bases between them. Germline loops: CDR1 LNHNV, CDR2 YYDKDF (reference sequence). This CDR3 has 14 amino acids. The CDR3 DNA is TGTGCCACCAGCAGAAGAGGGGGGAACACTGAAGCTTTCTTT. Encoded protein: CATSRRGGNTEAFF.

V gene TRBV4-3 combines with J gene TRBJ2-7, with D possibly matching TRBD2 (5 bases). The CDR3 has 16 amino acids. From germline, CDR1 is LGHNA and CDR2 YSLEER. V was shortened by 0 bases and J by 1 base, with 13 bases between the two germline ends. CDR3 DNA sequence: TGCGCCAGCAGCCAAGATCGGGGTTTGACTTCCTACGAGCAGTACTTC. Its translation: CASSQDRGLTSYEQYF.

This clone has just one count. The chain carries TRBV29-1 and TRBJ1-2, with 7 bases lining up with TRBD1. The ends lost 5 bases at V and 5 bases at J; junction bases unmatched: 14. The CDR3 covers 15 residues. Germline V CDR1 and CDR2: SQVTM, ANQGSEA. CDR3 loop: CSVPAPGQLFYGYTF. The CDR3, as DNA: TGCAGCGTTCCGGCACCGGGACAGTTATTTTATGGCTACACCTTC.

The rearrangement joins TRBV11-2 to TRBJ1-1; 10 nucleotides align to TRBD1. Trimming removed 1 base from V and 10 bases from J; junction bases left unmatched: 0. Germline loops: CDR1 SGHAT, CDR2 FQNNGV. The CDR3 has 12 amino acids. CDR3: CASSLGTGGAFF. CDR3 sequence (DNA): TGTGCCAGCAGCTTAGGGACAGGGGGAGCTTTCTTT.